This TCR beta chain was recorded in a study of blood T cell repertoires in COVID-19. Using immunoSEQ multiplex PCR, the repertoire was profiled, and TCRdb retains in-frame clones only, with some absent. The sample lists around 80,000 clones; roughly 86% were seen once. V trimming: 2 bases; J trimming: 6 bases; junction bases outside the gene matches: 5. The length of the CDR3 is 15 residues. Germline-derived CDR1 and CDR2 are SGHRS and YFSETQ. The origin of this receptor is an elderly man with active or convalescent COVID-19. The V call is TRBV5-1, the J call TRBJ1-4, with TRBD1 matching over 9 bases. The sample comprised peripheral blood. The CDR3 nucleotides are TGCGCCAGCAGCTTTAGGACAGGGGAGGATGAAAAACTGTTTTTT. Translated: CASSFRTGEDEKLFF.